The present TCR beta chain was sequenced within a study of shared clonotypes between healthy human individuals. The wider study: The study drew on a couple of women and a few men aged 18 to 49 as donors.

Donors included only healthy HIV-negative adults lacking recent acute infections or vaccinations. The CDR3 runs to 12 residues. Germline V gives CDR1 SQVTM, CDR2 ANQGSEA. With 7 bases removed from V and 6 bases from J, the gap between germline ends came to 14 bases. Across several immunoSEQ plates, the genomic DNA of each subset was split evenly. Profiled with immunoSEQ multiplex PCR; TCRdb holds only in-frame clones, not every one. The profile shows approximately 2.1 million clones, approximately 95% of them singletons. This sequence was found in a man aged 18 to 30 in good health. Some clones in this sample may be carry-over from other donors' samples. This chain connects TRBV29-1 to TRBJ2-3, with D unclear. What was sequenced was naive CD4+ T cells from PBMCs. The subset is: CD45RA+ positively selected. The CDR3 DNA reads TGCAGCGCTAGGACGTTAGGGGATACGCAGTATTTT. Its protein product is CSARTLGDTQYF.